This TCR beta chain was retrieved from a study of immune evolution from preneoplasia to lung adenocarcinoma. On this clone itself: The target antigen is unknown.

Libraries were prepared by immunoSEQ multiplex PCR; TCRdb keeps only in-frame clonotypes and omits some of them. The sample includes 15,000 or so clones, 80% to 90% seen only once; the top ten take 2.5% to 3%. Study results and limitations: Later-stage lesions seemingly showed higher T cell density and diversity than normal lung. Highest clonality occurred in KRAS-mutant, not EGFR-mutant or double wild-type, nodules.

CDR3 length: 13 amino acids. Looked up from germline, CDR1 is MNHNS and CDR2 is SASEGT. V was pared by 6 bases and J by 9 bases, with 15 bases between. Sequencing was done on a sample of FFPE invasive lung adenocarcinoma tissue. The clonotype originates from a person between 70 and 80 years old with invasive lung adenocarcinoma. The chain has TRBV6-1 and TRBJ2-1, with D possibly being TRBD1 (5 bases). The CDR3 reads CASSVTTTGEQFF. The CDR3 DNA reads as TGTGCCAGCAGCGTTACCACCACAGGTGAGCAGTTCTTC.